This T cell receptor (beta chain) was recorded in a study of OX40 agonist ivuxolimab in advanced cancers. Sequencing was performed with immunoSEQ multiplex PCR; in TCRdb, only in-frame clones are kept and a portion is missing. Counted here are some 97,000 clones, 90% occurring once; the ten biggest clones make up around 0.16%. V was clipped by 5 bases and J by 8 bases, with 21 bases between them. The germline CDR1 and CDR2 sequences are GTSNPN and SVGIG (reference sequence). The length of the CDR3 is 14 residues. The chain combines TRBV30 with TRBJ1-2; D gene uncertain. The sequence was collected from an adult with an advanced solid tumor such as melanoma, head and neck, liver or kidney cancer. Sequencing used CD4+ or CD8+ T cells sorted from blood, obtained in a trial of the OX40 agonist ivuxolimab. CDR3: CAWVEAGTPRGYTF. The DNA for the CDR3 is TGTGCCTGGGTGGAGGCAGGAACTCCTCGCGGCTACACCTTC.